The rows below give T cell receptor beta chains drawn from one sample of a study of blood T cell repertoires in COVID-19. The repertoire was sequenced with immunoSEQ multiplex PCR; TCRdb's copy has only in-frame clones and lacks some. This table has under 45,000 clones, approximately 80% appearing once. Sample: peripheral blood. Receptors were obtained from a human donor in a cohort sampled during active COVID-19. CDR3s include the opening cysteine and the closing phenylalanine or tryptophan. D genes are given only for firm matches. Some rows have no size entry. The others give once, few or many, or a class for an expanded clone.

j_call v_call d_call clone_size cdr3_nt cdr3_aa
TRBJ2-3 TRBV6-6 - - TGTGCCAGCAGTCTCAACACGGATACGCAGTATTTT CASSLNTDTQYF
TRBJ2-7 TRBV4-1 - - TGCGCCAGCAGCCAAGACATTTCCGCCAGCGAGCAGTACTTC CASSQDISASEQYF
TRBJ2-7 TRBV6-5 TRBD1 few TGTGCCAGCAGTTACTCGTCAGGGGGCAACGAGCAGTACTTC CASSYSSGGNEQYF
TRBJ2-7 TRBV18 TRBD1 - TGTGCCAGCTCACCTAGTTTCACAGGGGAAGGCCACGAGCAGTACTTC CASSPSFTGEGHEQYF
TRBJ1-6 TRBV6-6 - few TGTGCCAGCAGTTCCTCGACCCGAGAGGGTTCACCCCTCCACTTT CASSSSTREGSPLHF
TRBJ1-1 TRBV6-2/TRBV6-3 TRBD1 - TGTGCCAGCAGTTGGGGACAGGGCTCGTTTTCAGAGGAAGCTTTCTTT CASSWGQGSFSEEAFF
TRBJ2-1 TRBV7-2 - - TGTGCCAGCAGCTACCCAAGGGGTTCAAGCAATGAGCAGTTCTTC CASSYPRGSSNEQFF
TRBJ2-3 TRBV15 - - TGTGCCACCAGCAACCTAGCGAAGCAAGATACGCAGTATTTT CATSNLAKQDTQYF
TRBJ2-7 TRBV27 TRBD1 - TGTGCCAGCAGTTCGGGACAGCGTTCCTACGAGCAGTACTTC CASSSGQRSYEQYF
TRBJ1-2 TRBV7-9 TRBD1 - TGTGCCAGCAGGCCCCGGGACAGGGAACTTTATGGCTACACCTTC CASRPRDRELYGYTF
TRBJ2-1 TRBV7-9 - - TGTGCCAGCAGCTTTTATAAAGGGGCCCAACCTGATGAGCAGTTCTTC CASSFYKGAQPDEQFF
TRBJ2-5 TRBV7-3 TRBD2 - TGTGCCAGCAGCTTAGGACCAAGGGGACTAGCGGGGGGAGAGACCCAGTACTTC CASSLGPRGLAGGETQYF
TRBJ2-5 TRBV18 TRBD2 - TGTGCCAGCTCACCACTCGGGAGGGAGACCCAGTACTTC CASSPLGRETQYF
TRBJ2-7 TRBV7-2 TRBD2 - TGTGCCAGCAGCCCATCGGGACTAGCAGAGTACGAGCAGTACTTC CASSPSGLAEYEQYF
TRBJ1-2 TRBV7-9 - - TGTGCCAGCAGCCCTGTCAGGAGGAACTATGGCTACACCTTC CASSPVRRNYGYTF
TRBJ2-7 TRBV18 - - TGTGCCAGCTCAAGGGACTTGTACGAGCAGTACTTC CASSRDLYEQYF
TRBJ1-1 TRBV19 - - TGTGCCAGTACCCCACAGGGAAGAAGGGCTTTCTTT CASTPQGRRAFF
TRBJ1-4 TRBV6-7 - - TGTGCCACGCAGATTGGTGAAAAACTGTTTTTT CATQIGEKLFF
TRBJ1-5 TRBV7-7 TRBD1 - TGTGCTAGCAGCTTAGGATATGGGGACAGGCCTCCACCATTCAATCAGCCCCAGCATTTT CASSLGYGDRPPPFNQPQHF
TRBJ2-7 TRBV21-1 - - TGTGCCAGCAGCAAAAACAGGGAACCCTCGGGCGAGCAGTACTTC CASSKNREPSGEQYF
TRBJ2-7 TRBV19 - - TGTGCCAGTAGTAAAGGACAGCTGTACGAGCAGTACTTC CASSKGQLYEQYF
TRBJ2-7 TRBV6-2/TRBV6-3 - - TGTGCCAGCAGTTCAGTTAACCTACGCGGCGAGCAGTACTTC CASSSVNLRGEQYF
TRBJ1-2 TRBV11-3 - - TGTGCCAGCAGCCAGATGGACTATGGCTACACCTTC CASSQMDYGYTF
TRBJ2-7 TRBV6-5 TRBD1 - TGTGCCAGCAGTTACTCCGTACAGGGGGTTTACGAGCAGTACTTC CASSYSVQGVYEQYF
TRBJ1-6 TRBV4-2 TRBD1 - TGTGCCAGCAGCCACCCCCGGACAGGGGGAAATTCACCCCTCCACTTT CASSHPRTGGNSPLHF